Sequencing of this T cell receptor (beta chain) was carried out in a study of shared clonotypes between healthy human individuals. Genomic DNA of each subset was evenly split across several immunoSEQ plates. Using immunoSEQ multiplex PCR, the repertoire was profiled, and TCRdb retains in-frame clones only, with some absent. Counted here are about 2.1 million clones, approximately 94% occurring once; the ten biggest clones make up around 1.7%. Cells designated naive CD8 were CD45RO-negative and were positively selected for CCR7, with terminally differentiated effector memory CD45RA+ cells excluded. J was trimmed by 0 bases and V by 3 bases; bases with no gene match: 7. The V gene's germline CDR1 is SQVTM and CDR2 ANQGSEA. The CDR3 loop spans 16 amino acids.

This clonotype was obtained from a man younger than 35 in good health. Some clones in this sample may be carry-over from other donors' samples. The sequenced sample consisted of naive CD8+ T cells from PBMCs. The V call is TRBV29-1, the J call TRBJ2-2; TRBD2 aligns across 7 bases. CDR3 coding DNA: TGCAGCGTTGACCTAGCGGACGGCGCGAACACCGGGGAGCTGTTTTTT. Encoded protein: CSVDLADGANTGELFF.